Following are 25 T cell receptor beta chains from one sample sequenced in a study of shared clonotypes between healthy human individuals (dated by TCRdb to the early 2020s). The library was produced with the immunoSEQ multiplex PCR assay. TCRdb limited this immuneACCESS table to in-frame rearrangements with V and J called. A share of clones is missing; checked studies link under half to unresolved V genes, and the rest is unexplained. The sample contains about 1.5 million clones, around 97% of them found a single time. The ten top clones hold roughly 1.1% of the sample. Sequencing was carried out using naive CD4+ T cells sorted from blood. This specimen's cell subset or site label, interpreted: CD45RA+ positively selected. Receptors were obtained from a man aged 25-45 years in good health.

This chain links TRBV28 with TRBJ2-1; the D gene could be TRBD1 or TRBD2 (5 bases each). Germline values: CDR1 MDHEN, CDR2 SYDVKM. V shed 7 bases and J shed 5 bases, with 33 bases lying between them. The CDR3 covers 20 residues. The CDR3 here is CASITSKRGSRRLKNNEQFF. CDR3 bases: TGTGCCAGCATAACCTCGAAGAGGGGCAGCCGTCGATTAAAAAACAATGAGCAGTTCTTC.

This chain joins TRBV5-1 and TRBJ2-7; 8 bases align to TRBD1. This CDR3 contains 15 residues. V lost 0 bases, J lost 5 bases, and 7 bases stayed unmatched. In germline, CDR1 is SGHRS, CDR2 YFSETQ. The CDR3 coding sequence is TGCGCCAGCAGCTTGGTGGTTGGACAGGGTAACGAGCAGTACTTC. It codes for CASSLVVGQGNEQYF.

The genes are TRBV5-4 and TRBJ1-1, with D possibly TRBD1 on 5 matching bases. Trimming took 4 bases from V and 3 from J, leaving 16 bases between them. Germline CDR1 and CDR2: SGHNT and YYREEE (reference sequence). The CDR3 contains 15 residues. Here the CDR3 reads CASSPNSGRDTEAFF. CDR3 in DNA: TGTGCCAGCAGCCCCAACTCGGGGCGAGACACTGAAGCTTTCTTT.

V usage is TRBV28 and J usage is TRBJ1-1; TRBD1 might be the D (5 bases). CDR1 is MDHEN, CDR2 SYDVKM, per germline. The CDR3 is 15 residues long. Trimming cost V 3 bases and J 3 bases, with 14 bases left between them. CDR3 sequence (DNA): TGTGCCAGCAGTTTCGCTTCCTCAGGGTACACTGAAGCTTTCTTT. It translates to CASSFASSGYTEAFF.

The CDR3 DNA sequence: TGTGCCAGCAGCCCCCTGGGGGGGACTAGCGGGAACCTGTACTTC. Translating it yields CASSPLGGTSGNLYF. The chain joins TRBV11-2 to TRBJ2-7; 13 nucleotides line up with TRBD2. Germline CDR1 SGHAT, CDR2 FQNNGV. J was trimmed by 12 bases and V by 5 bases; bases with no gene match: 13. The CDR3 has 15 residues.

J is TRBJ1-1 and V is TRBV5-4, with D perhaps TRBD1 (6 bases). The germline gives CDR1 SGHNT, CDR2 YYREEE (reference sequence). There are 14 residues in the CDR3. Trimming stripped 4 bases from V and 2 bases from J, with 12 bases between. The CDR3 nucleotides are TGTGCCAGCAGCCTTCAGGGGCCCAACACTGAAGCTTTCTTT. Translation: CASSLQGPNTEAFF. Drawing the rest from reference TRBV5-4 and TRBJ1-1, the complete variable domain is ETGVTQSPTHLIKTRGQQVTLRCSSQSGHNTVSWYQQALGQGPQFIFQYYREEENGRGNFPPRFSGLQFPNYSSELNVNALELDDSALYLCASSLQGPNTEAFFGQGTRLTVV.

This clone was counted once. CDR3 amino acids: CASSWQGITMNTEAFF. CDR3 bases: TGTGCCAGCAGTTGGCAGGGAATTACTATGAACACTGAAGCTTTCTTT. The rearrangement links TRBV28 to TRBJ1-1, with D possibly matching TRBD1 (5 bases). The V gene lost 4 bases and the J gene lost 0 bases, with 15 bases spanning the gap. Germline V gene lookup returns CDR1 MDHEN and CDR2 SYDVKM. The CDR3 spans 16 residues.

The gene calls are TRBV6-1 and TRBJ1-2; D is possibly TRBD1 (6 bases). The CDR3 has 14 residues. The V end lost 1 base, the J end lost 5 bases, and 11 bases lay between the germline ends. Germline V gives CDR1 MNHNS, CDR2 SASEGT. CDR3 bases: TGTGCCAGCAGTGAAGTAACAGGGTGGTATGGCTACACCTTC. Protein sequence: CASSEVTGWYGYTF.

The V and J genes are TRBV18 and TRBJ2-7, with 8 bases aligning to TRBD1. This CDR3 comprises 15 residues. V lost 3 bases, J lost 2 bases, and 6 bases stayed unmatched. CDR1 KGHSH and CDR2 LQKENI come from the germline V gene. The CDR3 sequence is CASSPRTGMTYEQYF. The CDR3 DNA sequence: TGTGCCAGCTCACCTCGGACAGGGATGACCTACGAGCAGTACTTC.

This clone came up once. The chain carries TRBV28 and TRBJ2-3, with 9 positions matching TRBD2. The CDR3 consists of 13 residues. The germline CDR1 and CDR2 sequences are MDHEN and SYDVKM. Germline trimming cut 9 bases from V and 5 bases from J; bases unmatched to any gene: 6. The CDR3 is CASTGLAGDTQYF. In DNA form, the CDR3 reads TGTGCCAGTACGGGACTAGCAGGAGATACGCAGTATTTT.

This clone has just one count. The sample holds other DNA sequences that translate to the same CDR3. The chain has TRBV30 and TRBJ2-1; no clear D. Deletions cut 2 bases from V and 0 bases from J, with 8 bases between. Germline CDR1 GTSNPN, CDR2 SVGIG (reference sequence). The CDR3 is 14 amino acids. In DNA, the CDR3 is TGTGCCTGGAGTCCTGGAAGCTCCTACAATGAGCAGTTCTTC. Protein product: CAWSPGSSYNEQFF.

V and J are TRBV5-4 and TRBJ1-2, with a possible D match to TRBD1 (5 bases). The CDR3 extends over 13 amino acids. With 4 bases removed from V and 8 bases from J, the gap between germline ends came to 15 bases. CDR1 SGHNT and CDR2 YYREEE come from the germline V gene (reference sequence). CDR3 region: CASSLHGAGGYTF. For the CDR3, the DNA is TGTGCCAGCAGCCTCCACGGGGCCGGAGGCTACACCTTC.

The V gene is TRBV28, the J gene TRBJ2-2; 8 nucleotides align to TRBD1. The CDR3 has 15 residues. J gave up 2 bases and V 6 bases, and 5 bases lay outside the gene matches. The germline gives CDR1 MDHEN, CDR2 SYDVKM. Written as DNA, the CDR3 is TGTGCCAGCAGATTGGACAGGGCTAACACCGGGGAGCTGTTTTTT. Protein product: CASRLDRANTGELFF. Filled out from reference TRBV28 and TRBJ2-2, the complete variable domain reads DVKVTQSSRYLVKRTGEKVFLECVQDMDHENMFWYRQDPGLGLRLIYFSYDVKMKEKGDIPEGYSVSREKKERFSLILESASTNQTSMYLCASRLDRANTGELFFGEGSRLTVL.

This clone has only a few counts. Other DNA sequences within the sample encode an identical CDR3. This chain connects TRBV5-4 to TRBJ2-5; D is unclear. The CDR3 spans 15 residues. Germline V CDR1 and CDR2: SGHNT, YYREEE (reference sequence). V lost 0 bases, J lost 2 bases, and 11 bases lay in between. CDR3 nucleotide sequence: TGTGCCAGCAGCTTGGGAGGCACAACGCAAGAGACCCAGTACTTC. Protein: CASSLGGTTQETQYF.

The V gene is TRBV7-2, the J gene TRBJ1-1; 8 bases map to TRBD1. The junction had 11 bases not matched to a gene; V was cut back by 1 base and J by 1 base. CDR1 is SGHTA, CDR2 FQGNSA, per germline. The CDR3 has 18 amino acids. This CDR3 is CASSLEPNRGAANTEAFF. Here the CDR3 DNA reads TGTGCCAGCAGCTTAGAGCCGAACAGGGGGGCGGCGAACACTGAAGCTTTCTTT.

The J gene is TRBJ2-1, the V gene TRBV28; D might be TRBD2 (6 bases). V was trimmed by 10 bases and J by 7 bases, leaving 23 bases between them. From germline, CDR1 is MDHEN and CDR2 SYDVKM. The CDR3 covers 15 residues. CDR3 coding DNA: TGTGCCACCCGTAAGATGTGGGGCGGGGCTAATGAGCAGTTCTTC. Encoded protein: CATRKMWGGANEQFF.

This rearrangement joins TRBV7-6 to TRBJ2-1; TRBD2 agrees at 9 bases. Germline values: CDR1 SGHVS, CDR2 FNYEAQ. The CDR3 has 15 amino acids. With 8 bases clipped from V and 8 bases from J, the junction kept 13 bases outside the gene matches. This chain's CDR3 is CASAFSGSSRDEQFF. CDR3 sequence (DNA): TGTGCCAGCGCCTTTAGCGGGAGTTCCCGGGATGAGCAGTTCTTC.

The V gene is TRBV7-3, the J gene TRBJ1-1; 8 bases agree with TRBD1. V dropped 5 bases and J dropped 5; count of bases not matched to a gene: 7. Germline CDR1 reads SGHTA; CDR2 reads FQGTGA. The CDR3 has 14 residues. The DNA for the CDR3 is TGTGCCAGCAGCATTCAGGGGGCCGGGACTGAAGCTTTCTTT. It is translated as CASSIQGAGTEAFF.

The chain combines TRBV4-1 with TRBJ2-6, with 9 bases lining up with TRBD1. In germline, CDR1 is MGHRA, CDR2 YSYEKL. The length of the CDR3 is 17 residues. V was clipped by 4 bases and J by 3 bases; unmatched bases: 7. The CDR3: CASSRLTGGDGANVLTF. CDR3 DNA sequence: TGCGCCAGCAGCCGCCTAACAGGGGGCGATGGGGCCAACGTCCTGACTTTC.

The chain links TRBV28 to TRBJ1-2, with D uncertain. The CDR3 is 16 residues long. The germline V gene has CDR1 MDHEN and CDR2 SYDVKM. V was clipped by 1 base and J by 3 bases, with 15 bases between them. Written as DNA, the CDR3 is TGTGCCAGCAGTTTATTCGGTGGTGGGATGGACTATGGCTACACCTTC. Protein product: CASSLFGGGMDYGYTF.

This clone appeared once. Other nucleotide sequences in the sample specify the same CDR3. Here the CDR3 DNA reads TGTGCCAGCAGTTTTTCGAGCTCCTACGAGCAGTACTTC. It encodes CASSFSSSYEQYF. The rearrangement joins TRBV27 to TRBJ2-7, with D unresolved. The V and J ends lost 3 bases and 0 bases respectively, with 6 bases between them. The CDR3 runs 13 residues. Germline V CDR1 and CDR2: MNHEY, SMNVEV (reference sequence).

The V gene is TRBV2, the J gene TRBJ2-3; 7 positions match TRBD2. This CDR3 has 16 amino acids. V dropped 4 bases and J dropped 2; count of bases not matched to a gene: 9. Germline assignment: CDR1 SNHLY and CDR2 FYNNEI. The DNA for the CDR3 is TGTGCCAGCAGTGTTGTGCGGGAGAGATACACAGATACGCAGTATTTT. It is translated as CASSVVRERYTDTQYF.

The chain combines TRBV7-2 with TRBJ2-5; 9 positions agree with TRBD2. This CDR3 spans 14 amino acids. J was trimmed by 4 bases and V by 2 bases; bases with no gene match: 2. Germline CDR1 SGHTA, CDR2 FQGNSA. The DNA of the CDR3 is TGTGCCAGCAGCTTACTAGCGGGGTTAGAGACCCAGTACTTC. It is translated as CASSLLAGLETQYF.

This clone was detected once. The J gene is TRBJ2-1, the V gene TRBV19, with 8 bases fitting TRBD1. The V gene's germline CDR1 is LNHDA and CDR2 SQIVND (reference sequence). This CDR3 has 15 residues. With V trimmed by 3 bases and J by 7 bases, 8 bases remained unmatched. The CDR3 coding sequence is TGTGCCAGTAGTATTTTGGGGGACAGGAGGAATGAGCAGTTCTTC. Translating it yields CASSILGDRRNEQFF.

This rearrangement joins TRBV5-5 to TRBJ2-3; D possibly corresponds to TRBD1 (6 bases). Trimming shortened V by 4 bases and J by 3 bases, and 9 bases separated the two germline ends. This CDR3 contains 13 residues. From germline, CDR1 is SGHKS and CDR2 YYEKEE (reference sequence). The CDR3 DNA reads as TGTGCCAGCAGCCTAGGGGGAACAGATACGCAGTATTTT. This sequence encodes CASSLGGTDTQYF.